This TCR beta chain comes out of a study of T-cell memory formation after mild COVID-19. The CDR3 has 15 residues. Trimming pared 4 bases from V and 9 bases from J, leaving 16 bases between. CDR1 LGHNA and CDR2 YSLEER come from the germline V gene. One entry per CDR3 protein, called by TCRdb with MiXCR from the 5' RACE reads. Of almost 250,000 distinct CDR3 sequences in the sample, 15% were seen once. This TCR was recovered from an adult woman who had mild COVID-19 (a few samples of this study predate the infection). Cell type and time point are not known. The gene calls are TRBV4-3 and TRBJ1-6; D might be TRBD1 (5 bases). The sequenced sample was PBMCs or a T cell subset sorted from them (not recorded which). The CDR3 bases are TGCGCCAGCAGCCCGGGACCTTTGAGGAGTTCACCCCTCCACTTT. It translates to CASSPGPLRSSPLHF.